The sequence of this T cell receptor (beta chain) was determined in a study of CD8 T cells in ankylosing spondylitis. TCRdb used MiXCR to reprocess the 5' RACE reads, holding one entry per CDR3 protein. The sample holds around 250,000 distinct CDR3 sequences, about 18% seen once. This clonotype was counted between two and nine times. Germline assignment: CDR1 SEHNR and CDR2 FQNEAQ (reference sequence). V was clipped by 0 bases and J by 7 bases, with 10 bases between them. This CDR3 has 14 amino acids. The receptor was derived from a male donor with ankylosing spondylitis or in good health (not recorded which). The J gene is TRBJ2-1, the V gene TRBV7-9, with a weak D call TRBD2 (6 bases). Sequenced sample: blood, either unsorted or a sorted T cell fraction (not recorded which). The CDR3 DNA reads TGTGCCAGCAGCTTAGCCCTCGGGGGTAATGAGCAGTTCTTC. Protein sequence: CASSLALGGNEQFF.